The 29 T cell receptor beta chains below all came from one sample that was sequenced in a study of T cell repertoires in cytomegalovirus infection. TCRdb recomputed calls from the reads with MiXCR, one row per CDR3 protein. Of 400,000 to 550,000 distinct CDR3 sequences listed, about 11% were seen once; the top ten hold 9.5% to 13%. The material sequenced was PBMCs. These receptors came from a human donor in good health (CMV status not recorded). Some clones in this sample may be carry-over from other donors' samples.

This clonotype was counted a few times. V gene TRBV30 combines with J gene TRBJ2-1; 7 nucleotides align to TRBD2. Unmatched junction bases numbered 2, after V lost 1 base and J lost 8 bases. Looked up from germline, CDR1 is GTSNPN and CDR2 is SVGIG (reference sequence). This CDR3 comprises 12 residues. CDR3 protein: CAWSGSGYEQFF. Here the CDR3 DNA reads TGTGCCTGGAGTGGTAGCGGGTATGAGCAGTTCTTC.

This clonotype has only a few counts. The rearrangement joins TRBV5-6 to TRBJ1-5, with a possible D match to TRBD1 (5 bases). The CDR3 sequence is 15 residues long. Trimming removed 0 bases from V and 5 bases from J, with 12 bases in between. CDR1 is SGHDT, CDR2 YYEEEE, per germline. CDR3 in amino acids: CASSLGPGSHQPQHF. The CDR3 nucleotides are TGTGCCAGCAGCTTGGGGCCAGGGAGTCATCAGCCCCAGCATTTT.

In its sample, this clonotype was seen many times. CDR3 nucleotide sequence: TGTGCCAGGCAGGAGGACACCGGGGAGCTGTTTTTT. It is translated as CARQEDTGELFF. The genes are TRBV7-9 and TRBJ2-2; tentative D call: TRBD2 (5 bases). V was clipped by 9 bases and J by 3 bases, with 8 bases between them. The CDR3 length is 12 residues. CDR1 is SEHNR and CDR2 is FQNEAQ in the germline V gene (reference sequence).

This clonotype was observed at least ten times. The V call is TRBV7-8, the J call TRBJ2-7; 13 nucleotides align to TRBD2. Germline V gene sequence: CDR1 SGHVS, CDR2 FQNEAQ. The CDR3 spans 15 residues. With 6 bases clipped from V and 2 bases from J, the junction kept 4 bases outside the gene matches. DNA for the CDR3: TGTGCCAGCAGTTATACTAGCGGGGGGGCCTACGAGCAGTACTTC. Translation: CASSYTSGGAYEQYF.

This clonotype was picked up many times. This chain links TRBV5-4 with TRBJ2-5, with 8 nucleotides matching TRBD1. V gave up 7 bases and J gave up 2 bases; unmatched junction bases: 13. From germline, CDR1 is SGHNT and CDR2 YYREEE (reference sequence). The CDR3 has 16 amino acids. The CDR3 sequence is CASSSRTGGAQETQYF. The CDR3 DNA follows: TGTGCCAGCTCCTCCCGAACAGGGGGAGCGCAAGAGACCCAGTACTTC. The full variable domain, its missing parts supplied by reference TRBV5-4 and TRBJ2-5, is ETGVTQSPTHLIKTRGQQVTLRCSSQSGHNTVSWYQQALGQGPQFIFQYYREEENGRGNFPPRFSGLQFPNYSSELNVNALELDDSALYLCASSSRTGGAQETQYFGPGTRLLVL.

This clonotype was seen many times. The gene calls are TRBV7-3 and TRBJ2-7; no firm D call. Trimming pared 2 bases from V and 4 bases from J, leaving 12 bases between. The V gene's germline CDR1 is SGHTA and CDR2 FQGTGA. This CDR3 is built from 14 residues. The CDR3 sequence is CASSLYDGPYEQYF. CDR3 DNA: TGTGCCAGCAGCTTATACGACGGACCATACGAGCAGTACTTC.

The sample holds many counts of this clonotype. The J gene is TRBJ2-1, the V gene TRBV7-2; 11 bases match TRBD2. The CDR3 is made up of 17 amino acids. Trimming took 1 base from V and 4 from J; bases not matched to a gene: 6. The germline V gene encodes CDR1 SGHTA and CDR2 FQGNSA. Here the CDR3 reads CASSLGVTSGSYNEQFF. Here the CDR3 DNA reads TGTGCCAGCAGCTTAGGGGTAACTAGCGGGAGTTACAATGAGCAGTTCTTC. Using reference TRBV7-2 and TRBJ2-1 for the parts outside the CDR3, the full variable domain is GAGVSQSPSNKVTEKGKDVELRCDPISGHTALYWYRQSLGQGLEFLIYFQGNSAPDKSGLPSDRFSAERTGGSVSTLTIQRTQQEDSAVYLCASSLGVTSGSYNEQFFGPGTRLTVL.

This clonotype appeared many times. This chain connects TRBV7-3 to TRBJ2-3; no clear D gene. Between the trimmed V and J ends, which lost 3 bases and 3 bases, there was a span of 7 bases. Per germline, CDR1 SGHTA and CDR2 FQGTGA. The CDR3 is 13 residues long. CDR3 sequence (DNA): TGTGCCAGCAGCTTCCCACCTACAGATACGCAGTATTTT. Protein: CASSFPPTDTQYF. The full variable domain, completed using reference TRBV7-3 and TRBJ2-3, is GAGVSQTPSNKVTEKGKYVELRCDPISGHTALYWYRQSLGQGPEFLIYFQGTGAADDSGLPNDRFFAVRPEGSVSTLKIQRTERGDSAVYLCASSFPPTDTQYFGPGTRLTVL.

This clonotype was counted ten times or more. The chain links TRBV15 to TRBJ1-2, with D perhaps matching TRBD1 (6 bases). The CDR3 runs 13 residues. Per germline, CDR1 LNHNV and CDR2 YYDKDF (reference sequence). V lost 4 bases to trimming and J lost 2 bases, with 8 bases between them. The CDR3 coding sequence is TGTGCCACCAGCAAAGACAGGAACTATGGCTACACCTTC. Translating gives CATSKDRNYGYTF.

V gene TRBV29-1 combines with J gene TRBJ1-3; maybe TRBD1 (6 bases). The CDR3 runs to 16 residues. Per germline, CDR1 SQVTM and CDR2 ANQGSEA. V lost 4 bases, J lost 0 bases, and 16 bases lay in between. The CDR3 DNA reads TGCAGCGTTGTTAGGAGTGGGGACATCTCTGGAAACACCATATATTTT. Translating gives CSVVRSGDISGNTIYF. The full variable domain, with the rest looked up from reference TRBV29-1 and TRBJ1-3, is SAVISQKPSRDICQRGTSLTIQCQVDSQVTMMFWYRQQPGQSLTLIATANQGSEATYESGFVIDKFPISRPNLTFSTLTVSNMSPEDSSIYLCSVVRSGDISGNTIYFGEGSWLTVV.

The rearrangement links TRBV9 to TRBJ2-1, with 7 bases aligning to TRBD2. After removal of 0 bases from V and 1 base from J, the junction contained 10 bases not matched to a gene. The CDR3 loop spans 18 amino acids. Germline CDR1 SGDLS, CDR2 YYNGEE. This chain's CDR3 is CASSVESRGERSYNEQFF. DNA of the CDR3: TGTGCCAGCAGCGTAGAATCTCGGGGGGAGAGGTCCTACAATGAGCAGTTCTTC.

This clonotype has a count of ten or more. This rearrangement joins TRBV11-1 to TRBJ1-1, with D possibly matching TRBD1 (5 bases). Germline loops: CDR1 SGHAT, CDR2 FQDESV (reference sequence). V was trimmed by 1 base and J by 5 bases, leaving 11 bases between them. The CDR3 loop spans 14 amino acids. Written as DNA, the CDR3 is TGTGCCAGCAGCTTAGAAGCGCAGGGAACTGAAGCTTTCTTT. This gives the protein CASSLEAQGTEAFF.

This clonotype appeared many times. The chain links TRBV5-6 to TRBJ2-1; D possibly corresponds to TRBD1 (6 bases). V lost 5 bases to trimming and J lost 10 bases, with 16 bases between them. From germline, CDR1 is SGHDT and CDR2 YYEEEE. The CDR3 sequence is 13 residues long. In DNA form, the CDR3 reads TGTGCCAGCAGATTACAGGGTTCAGGGGAGCAGTTCTTC. Protein sequence: CASRLQGSGEQFF.

A few counts support this clonotype. V and J are TRBV19 and TRBJ2-1, with 10 nucleotides matching TRBD2. The V gene's germline CDR1 is LNHDA and CDR2 SQIVND (reference sequence). V lost 4 bases and J lost 3; bases outside the gene matches: 6. The CDR3 contains 16 residues. The CDR3 nucleotides read TGTGCCAGTAGTAGAGGTAGCGGGGGGTTCTACAATGAGCAGTTCTTC. Translation: CASSRGSGGFYNEQFF.

This clonotype occurred many times. This chain uses TRBV7-8 with TRBJ1-2; the D gene is possibly TRBD1 (6 bases). Germline V gene sequence: CDR1 SGHVS, CDR2 FQNEAQ. The V gene lost 4 bases and the J gene lost 8 bases, with 23 bases spanning the gap. The CDR3 length is 16 residues. The CDR3 nucleotides are TGTGCCAGCAGCTCGGGGACAACCTCGACCGTTATCGGCTACACCTTC. Its protein product is CASSSGTTSTVIGYTF.

The rearrangement uses TRBV6-4 and TRBJ2-3; D is uncertain. The V end was cut by 6 bases, the J end by 0 bases, with 10 bases between. This CDR3 is built from 14 residues. Germline V gene sequence: CDR1 MRHNA, CDR2 SNTAGT. CDR3 amino acids: CASSVESSTDTQYF. For the CDR3, the DNA is TGTGCCAGCAGCGTGGAGAGCAGCACAGATACGCAGTATTTT.

The chain uses TRBV7-9 and TRBJ2-7; 9 bases line up with TRBD2. V was pared by 2 bases and J by 5 bases, with 7 bases of the junction left unmatched. This CDR3 is 15 amino acids long. Per germline, CDR1 SEHNR and CDR2 FQNEAQ (reference sequence). The CDR3 DNA sequence: TGTGCCAGCAGCTTAATCGCGGGAGGGAGGAACGAGCAGTACTTC. Its protein product is CASSLIAGGRNEQYF. Variable domain in full (rest from reference TRBV7-9 and TRBJ2-7): DTGVSQNPRHKITKRGQNVTFRCDPISEHNRLYWYRQTLGQGPEFLTYFQNEAQLEKSRLLSDRFSAERPKGSFSTLEIQRTEQGDSAMYLCASSLIAGGRNEQYFGPGTRLTVT.

There are a few counts of this clonotype. CDR3 loop: CASSPRPNFYEQYF. The CDR3 region has the DNA TGTGCCAGCAGCCCCCGCCCAAACTTCTACGAGCAGTACTTC. The V gene is TRBV12-3 or TRBV12-4, the J gene TRBJ2-7; D gene unclear. Trimming shortened V by 6 bases and J by 3 bases, and 15 bases separated the two germline ends. The CDR3 sequence is 14 residues long.

The sample holds a few counts of this clonotype. The chain carries TRBV3-1 and TRBJ2-5; the D gene is possibly TRBD2 (6 bases). Trimming removed 4 bases at V and 1 base at J, with 13 bases between. This CDR3 spans 15 amino acids. CDR1 and CDR2 from the germline V gene are LGHDT and YNNKEL (reference sequence). The CDR3 DNA reads as TGTGCCAGCAGCCCTTTCCGGGGGTTCCAAGAGACCCAGTACTTC. Residues: CASSPFRGFQETQYF.

A few counts support this clonotype. The V and J genes are TRBV6-4 and TRBJ2-1; D possibly corresponds to TRBD2 (6 bases). V was trimmed by 4 bases and J by 4 bases, leaving 11 bases between them. The CDR3 sequence is 14 residues long. Per germline, CDR1 MRHNA and CDR2 SNTAGT. CDR3 DNA: TGTGCCAGCAGTGCGGGTAGCGGATACAATGAGCAGTTCTTC. Amino acids: CASSAGSGYNEQFF.

This clonotype was seen more than once but under ten times. This chain links TRBV28 with TRBJ1-4; D unresolved. The V end lost 3 bases, the J end lost 7 bases, and 9 bases lay between the germline ends. The CDR3 contains 13 residues. Germline assignment: CDR1 MDHEN and CDR2 SYDVKM. CDR3 loop: CASSFWEAEKLFF. The CDR3 nucleotides are TGTGCCAGCAGTTTCTGGGAGGCTGAAAAACTGTTTTTT.

This clonotype was seen many times. The chain combines TRBV28 with TRBJ1-1, with 10 bases that match TRBD1. The CDR3 has 13 amino acids. Germline-derived CDR1 and CDR2 are MDHEN and SYDVKM. Losses at the gene ends were 6 bases for V and 4 bases for J; bases not matched to a gene: 2. The CDR3 sequence is CASRTGGATEAFF. The CDR3 bases are TGTGCCAGCAGGACAGGGGGCGCCACTGAAGCTTTCTTT.

In this sample, this clonotype turned up many times. V gene TRBV24-1 combines with J gene TRBJ2-5; D not resolved. V lost 1 base, J lost 5 bases, and 19 bases lay in between. The CDR3 consists of 17 residues. Germline loops: CDR1 KGHDR, CDR2 SFDVKD. DNA for the CDR3: TGTGCCACCAGTGATTTCGGTGGCACATCTTTCGGGGAGACCCAGTACTTC. Residues: CATSDFGGTSFGETQYF.

At least ten counts were recorded for this clonotype. The J gene is TRBJ1-2, the V gene TRBV7-6; 7 bases line up with TRBD1. CDR3 length: 16 residues. Germline V lookup: CDR1 SGHVS, CDR2 FNYEAQ. With 3 bases clipped from V and 4 bases from J, the junction kept 11 bases outside the gene matches. The CDR3 reads CASSLGRPGGSYGYTF. In nucleotides, the CDR3 is TGTGCCAGCAGCTTGGGTAGACCAGGGGGGAGCTATGGCTACACCTTC.

A single count supports this clonotype. CDR3 region: CASSSKGETQYF. In DNA form, the CDR3 reads TGTGCCAGCAGCTCTAAAGGGGAGACCCAGTACTTC. The rearrangement joins TRBV7-9 to TRBJ2-5; no clear D gene. Germline V gene lookup returns CDR1 SEHNR and CDR2 FQNEAQ (reference sequence). Between the trimmed V and J ends, which lost 4 bases and 5 bases, there was a span of 8 bases. This CDR3 has 12 amino acids.

There are a few counts of this clonotype. This chain links TRBV2 with TRBJ2-5, with D hard to call. This CDR3 contains 11 residues. The V gene lost 3 bases and the J gene lost 7 bases, with 6 bases spanning the gap. Germline CDR1 is SNHLY and CDR2 is FYNNEI. In nucleotides, the CDR3 is TGTGCCAGCAGTGAGGATGGGACCCAGTACTTC. Translation gives CASSEDGTQYF.

This clonotype was counted ten times or more. The CDR3 spells CASSPGPTTEAFF. The DNA for the CDR3 is TGTGCCAGCAGCCCCGGACCGACCACTGAAGCTTTCTTT. The genes are TRBV6-1 and TRBJ1-1, with no clear D. The length of the CDR3 is 13 residues. Trimming stripped 6 bases from V and 4 bases from J, with 12 bases between. Per germline, CDR1 MNHNS and CDR2 SASEGT.

In this sample, this clonotype turned up a few times. J is TRBJ2-7 and V is TRBV5-1; TRBD2 agrees at 10 bases. The trim removed 0 bases at V and 0 bases at J, leaving 3 bases unmatched. This CDR3 is 16 amino acids long. In germline, CDR1 is SGHRS, CDR2 YFSETQ. The CDR3 spells CASSLDSGRISYEQYF. In DNA, the CDR3 is TGCGCCAGCAGCTTGGATAGCGGGAGGATCTCCTACGAGCAGTACTTC.

This clonotype showed up many times. The chain has TRBV5-4 and TRBJ2-6; D gene unclear. Germline-derived CDR1 and CDR2 are SGHNT and YYREEE (reference sequence). Trimming took off 3 bases at V and 0 bases at J, with 7 bases between the two ends. This CDR3 has 15 residues. The DNA for the CDR3 is TGTGCCAGCAGCTCAGCCTTCTCTGGGGCCAACGTCCTGACTTTC. Protein: CASSSAFSGANVLTF.